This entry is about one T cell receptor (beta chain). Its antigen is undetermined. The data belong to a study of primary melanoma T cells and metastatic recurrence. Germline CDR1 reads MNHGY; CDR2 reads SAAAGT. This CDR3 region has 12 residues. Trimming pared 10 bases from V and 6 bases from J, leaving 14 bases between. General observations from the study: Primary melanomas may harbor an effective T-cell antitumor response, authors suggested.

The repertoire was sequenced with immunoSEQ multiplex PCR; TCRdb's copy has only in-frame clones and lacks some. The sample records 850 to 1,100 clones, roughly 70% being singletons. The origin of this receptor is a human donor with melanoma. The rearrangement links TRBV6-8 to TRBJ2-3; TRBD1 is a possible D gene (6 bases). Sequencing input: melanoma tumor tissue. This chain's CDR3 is CATFARGDTQYF. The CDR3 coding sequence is TGTGCCACTTTCGCGAGGGGGGATACGCAGTATTTT.